Each of the 5 T cell receptor beta chains below was sequenced from the same sample in a study of blood T cell repertoires in COVID-19. Some clones are missing from TCRdb's copy, which holds only in-frame ones; the method was immunoSEQ multiplex PCR. Of about 250,000 clones in the sample, 65% to 85% were seen once. The sequenced sample was peripheral blood. The receptors come from a man older than 75 with acute or convalescent COVID-19.

This clone was detected once. The V gene is TRBV5-1, the J gene TRBJ2-2; 7 bases align to TRBD2. This CDR3 contains 14 residues. V gave up 4 bases and J gave up 5 bases; unmatched junction bases: 5. Germline-derived CDR1 and CDR2 are SGHRS and YFSETQ. The CDR3 region is CASSPSGGTGELFF. The CDR3 bases are TGCGCCAGCAGCCCGTCGGGGGGAACCGGGGAGCTGTTTTTT.

CDR3 loop: CASSEALQGPSTDTQYF. The CDR3 DNA is TGTGCCAGCAGTGAAGCGCTTCAGGGCCCTAGCACAGATACGCAGTATTTT. The chain couples TRBV6-1 to TRBJ2-3, with D maybe TRBD1 (5 bases). The CDR3 is 17 residues long. Trimming shortened V by 0 bases and J by 0 bases, and 13 bases separated the two germline ends. Looked up from germline, CDR1 is MNHNS and CDR2 is SASEGT.

The rearrangement uses TRBV28 and TRBJ2-1; 7 bases map to TRBD2. Germline V gene data show CDR1 as MDHEN and CDR2 as SYDVKM. With V trimmed by 6 bases and J by 5 bases, 10 bases remained unmatched. This CDR3 contains 15 residues. CDR3 in amino acids: CASSLTGLTHNEQFF. CDR3 DNA: TGTGCCAGCAGCCTCACGGGACTAACCCACAATGAGCAGTTCTTC.

A note on this clone: Different DNA sequences within this sample yield the same CDR3. The chain joins TRBV6-5 to TRBJ2-7; tentatively, D is TRBD1 (6 bases). Germline CDR1 reads MNHEY; CDR2 reads SVGAGI. This CDR3 region has 13 residues. V was trimmed by 6 bases and J by 3 bases, leaving 12 bases between them. CDR3 in amino acids: CASRGDRLYEQYF. CDR3 nucleotide sequence: TGTGCCAGCAGGGGTGACAGGCTCTACGAGCAGTACTTC.

This clone was seen only a few times. J is TRBJ2-7 and V is TRBV6-5; 7 bases line up with TRBD2. The CDR3 has 14 residues. V lost 8 bases, J lost 1 base, and 8 bases stayed unmatched. In germline, CDR1 is MNHEY, CDR2 SVGAGI. The CDR3 sequence: CASSPASGSYEQYF. CDR3 coding DNA: TGTGCCAGCTCCCCGGCTAGCGGATCCTACGAGCAGTACTTC.